This note documents a single T cell receptor beta chain sequence. What it recognizes is unknown. This record comes from a study of blood T cells in healthy people across ages. This CDR3 is 13 amino acids long. CDR1 and CDR2 (germline): MNHEY, SVGEGT. Donors each provided 7.5 to 10 milliliters of peripheral blood. For the second PCR, which ran for about 7 to 11 cycles, a sample-barcoded 5' primer and a J-beta primer mix were used. Carrying 12 random nucleotides, a template-switch adaptor labeled each individual cDNA molecule. One entry per CDR3 protein, called by TCRdb with MiXCR from the 5' RACE reads. Among approximately 810,000 distinct CDR3 sequences listed, under 35% were seen once. Whole-study results and caveats: Donors of long life had a larger count of naive CD4+ cells and greater diversity than aged donors.

This sequence originates from a woman of 80 years or more in good health. V and J are TRBV6-2 or TRBV6-3 and TRBJ2-4; unclear D gene. The DNA end is a closer match to TRBJ2-7, so the J assignment may be wrong. The sample was blood. CDR3 region: CASRPPKMYEQYF. The CDR3 DNA sequence: TGTGCCAGCAGACCCCCCAAGATGTACGAGCAGTACTTC.